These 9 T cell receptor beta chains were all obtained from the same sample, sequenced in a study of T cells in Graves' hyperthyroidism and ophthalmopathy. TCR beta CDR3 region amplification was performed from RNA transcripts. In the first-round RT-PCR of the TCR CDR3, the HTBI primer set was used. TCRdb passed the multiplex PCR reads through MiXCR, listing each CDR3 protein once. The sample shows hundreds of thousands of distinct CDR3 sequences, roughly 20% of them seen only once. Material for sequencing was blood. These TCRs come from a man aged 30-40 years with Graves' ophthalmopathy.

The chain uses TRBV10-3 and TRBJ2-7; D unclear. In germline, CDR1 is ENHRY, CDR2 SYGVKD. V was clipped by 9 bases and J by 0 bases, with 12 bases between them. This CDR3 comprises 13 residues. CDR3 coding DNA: TGTGCCATTCAGACGGCTAGCTCCTACGAGCAGTACTTC. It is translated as CAIQTASSYEQYF.

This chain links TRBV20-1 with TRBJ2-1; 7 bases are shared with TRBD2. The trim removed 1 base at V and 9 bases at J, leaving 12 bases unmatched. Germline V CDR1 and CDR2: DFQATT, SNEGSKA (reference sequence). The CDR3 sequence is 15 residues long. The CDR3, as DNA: TGCAGTGCTAGAGGGCCTTACGGGACGGGGGGTGAGCAGTTCTTC. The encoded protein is CSARGPYGTGGEQFF.

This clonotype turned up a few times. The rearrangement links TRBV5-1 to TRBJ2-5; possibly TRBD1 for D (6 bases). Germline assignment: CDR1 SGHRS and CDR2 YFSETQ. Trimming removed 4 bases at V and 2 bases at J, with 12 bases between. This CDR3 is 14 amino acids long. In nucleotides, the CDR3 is TGCGCCAGCAGCCTCCTGACAGGTCAAGAGACCCAGTACTTC. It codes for CASSLLTGQETQYF.

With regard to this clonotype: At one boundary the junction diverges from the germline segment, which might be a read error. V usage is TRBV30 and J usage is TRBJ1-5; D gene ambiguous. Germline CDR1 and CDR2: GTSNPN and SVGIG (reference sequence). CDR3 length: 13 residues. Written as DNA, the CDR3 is TGTGCCTGGAGTGGGACGCAGAATCAGCCCCGGCATTTT. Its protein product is CAWSGTQNQPRHF.

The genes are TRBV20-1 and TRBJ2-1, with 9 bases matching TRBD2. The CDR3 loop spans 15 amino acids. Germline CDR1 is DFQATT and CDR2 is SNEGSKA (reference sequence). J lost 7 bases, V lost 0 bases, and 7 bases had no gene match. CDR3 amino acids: CSARDRLAGRNEQFF. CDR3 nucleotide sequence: TGCAGTGCTAGAGATAGGCTAGCGGGACGGAATGAGCAGTTCTTC.

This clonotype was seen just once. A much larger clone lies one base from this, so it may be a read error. CDR3 protein: CATRTGSYEQYF. CDR3 bases: TGTGCCACCAGGACAGGGTCCTACGAGCAGTACTTC. The chain couples TRBV19 to TRBJ2-7; 8 bases match TRBD1. The CDR3 runs 12 residues. Losses at the gene ends were 10 bases for V and 1 base for J; bases not matched to a gene: 3. The germline CDR1 and CDR2 sequences are LNHDA and SQIVND (reference sequence).

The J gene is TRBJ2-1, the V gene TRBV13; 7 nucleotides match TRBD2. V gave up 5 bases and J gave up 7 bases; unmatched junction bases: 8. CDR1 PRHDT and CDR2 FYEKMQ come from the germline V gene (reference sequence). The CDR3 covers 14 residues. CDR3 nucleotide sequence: TGTGCCAGCAGCCGCCGGGACTACCTAAATGAGCAGTTCTTC. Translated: CASSRRDYLNEQFF.

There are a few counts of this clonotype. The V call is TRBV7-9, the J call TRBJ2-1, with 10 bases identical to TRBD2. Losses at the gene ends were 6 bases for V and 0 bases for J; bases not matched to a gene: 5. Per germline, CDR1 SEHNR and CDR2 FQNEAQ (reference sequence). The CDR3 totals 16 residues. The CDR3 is CASRPSSGSSYNEQFF. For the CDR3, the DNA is TGTGCCAGCAGGCCTTCTAGCGGGAGCTCCTACAATGAGCAGTTCTTC.

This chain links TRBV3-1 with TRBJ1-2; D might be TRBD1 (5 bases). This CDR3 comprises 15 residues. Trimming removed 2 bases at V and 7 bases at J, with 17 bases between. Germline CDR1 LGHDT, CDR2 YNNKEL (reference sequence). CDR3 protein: CASSQSFATDSGYTF. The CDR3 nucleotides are TGTGCCAGCAGCCAATCTTTTGCGACAGACAGTGGCTACACCTTC.